These 10 T cell receptor beta chains share one sample of origin, sequenced in a study of sequential checkpoint blockade in melanoma (dated by TCRdb to the late 2010s). Interpreted using the paper, the treatment or condition label stands for: randomized to nivolumab then ipilimumab (arm A) or the reverse (arm B). The library was prepared using the immunoSEQ multiplex PCR assay. TCRdb holds this immuneACCESS table with in-frame rearrangements only. Some clones are missing; in checked studies, unresolved V genes explain under half, and the rest has no known cause. In this sample the table shows approximately 21,000 clones, around 82% of which occur a single time. The top ten hold 11% of the sample. Sequenced here: CD8+ T cells sorted from blood (inferred from file names), sampled from a patient given nivolumab and ipilimumab in sequence. These receptors were collected from a human donor with melanoma.

This clone was counted only a few times. The CDR3 reads CASSPATSGASYEQYF. The CDR3 DNA follows: TGTGCCAGCTCACCGGCAACTAGCGGGGCCTCCTACGAGCAGTACTTC. The rearrangement uses TRBV18 and TRBJ2-7, with 10 positions matching TRBD2. Germline CDR1 KGHSH, CDR2 LQKENI. The V and J ends lost 3 bases and 0 bases, in that order; junction bases with no gene match: 5. The CDR3 length is 16 residues.

This chain uses TRBV7-9 with TRBJ2-7; TRBD1 agrees at 11 bases. CDR1 is SEHNR and CDR2 is FQNEAQ in the germline V gene (reference sequence). This CDR3 has 15 residues. With V trimmed by 5 bases and J by 5 bases, 8 bases remained unmatched. The CDR3 nucleotides are TGTGCCAGCAGCGCACGAAGGGACAGGGGGAACGAGCAGTACTTC. The encoded protein is CASSARRDRGNEQYF.

The V and J genes are TRBV27 and TRBJ2-7, with 9 positions matching TRBD2. Unmatched junction bases numbered 11, after V lost 3 bases and J lost 2 bases. The CDR3 is 17 residues long. The germline V gene encodes CDR1 MNHEY and CDR2 SMNVEV (reference sequence). The CDR3 reads CASSLRFLAGVPYEQYF. The CDR3 coding sequence is TGTGCCAGCAGTTTGCGCTTCTTAGCGGGAGTCCCCTACGAGCAGTACTTC.

The CDR3: CASSLGGVDSYEQYF. The CDR3 region has the DNA TGTGCCAGCAGTTTAGGAGGGGTGGACTCCTACGAGCAGTACTTC. V usage is TRBV28 and J usage is TRBJ2-7, with a weak D call TRBD2 (6 bases). The germline V gene has CDR1 MDHEN and CDR2 SYDVKM. The V and J ends lost 2 bases and 0 bases respectively, with 11 bases between them. The CDR3 is made up of 15 amino acids.

The sample holds one count of this clone. The genes are TRBV7-9 and TRBJ1-1; possible D gene TRBD1, 5 bases. The CDR3 spans 13 residues. The V end lost 5 bases, the J end lost 1 base, and 8 bases lay between the germline ends. In germline, CDR1 is SEHNR, CDR2 FQNEAQ (reference sequence). The CDR3 DNA sequence: TGTGCCAGCAGCCCTACAGGGAACACTGAAGCTTTCTTT. This sequence encodes CASSPTGNTEAFF.

CDR3 amino acids: CASSPQGFSYEQYF. CDR3 DNA: TGTGCCAGTAGTCCACAGGGTTTTAGTTACGAGCAGTACTTC. V usage is TRBV19 and J usage is TRBJ2-7; a possible D gene is TRBD1 (6 bases). Deletions cut 5 bases from V and 4 bases from J, with 15 bases between. CDR3 length: 14 residues. Germline CDR1 LNHDA, CDR2 SQIVND (reference sequence).

V gene TRBV18 combines with J gene TRBJ1-4; D call uncertain. The germline gives CDR1 KGHSH, CDR2 LQKENI. The CDR3 runs 15 residues. V was pared by 3 bases and J by 10 bases, with 18 bases between. The CDR3 region is CASSPAQTIGAKLFF. The DNA of the CDR3 is TGTGCCAGCTCACCCGCTCAGACAATCGGCGCAAAACTGTTTTTT.

The chain is built from TRBV6-5 and TRBJ2-7; 7 bases align to TRBD1. Trimming took 1 base from V and 6 from J; bases not matched to a gene: 9. This CDR3 spans 15 amino acids. CDR1 is MNHEY and CDR2 is SVGAGI in the germline V gene. CDR3 nucleotide sequence: TGTGCCAGCAGTTACTTACAGGGGAGCATCGGCGAGCAGTACTTC. Protein: CASSYLQGSIGEQYF.

The chain is built from TRBV7-2 and TRBJ1-1, with 10 bases matching TRBD1. Trimming cost V 5 bases and J 2 bases; bases outside gene matches: 11. The CDR3 is made up of 17 amino acids. The germline V gene has CDR1 SGHTA and CDR2 FQGNSA. This CDR3 reads CASSLDGTGAGNTEAFF. CDR3 in DNA: TGTGCCAGCAGCCTCGATGGGACAGGGGCAGGAAACACTGAAGCTTTCTTT.

CDR3 sequence reads: CAITEPSGDYEQYF. In DNA form, the CDR3 reads TGTGCCATCACCGAGCCTAGCGGGGATTACGAGCAGTACTTC. This rearrangement joins TRBV10-3 to TRBJ2-7; TRBD2 aligns across 9 bases. Looked up from germline, CDR1 is ENHRY and CDR2 is SYGVKD. This CDR3 is built from 14 residues. With 7 bases clipped from V and 4 bases from J, the junction kept 8 bases outside the gene matches.